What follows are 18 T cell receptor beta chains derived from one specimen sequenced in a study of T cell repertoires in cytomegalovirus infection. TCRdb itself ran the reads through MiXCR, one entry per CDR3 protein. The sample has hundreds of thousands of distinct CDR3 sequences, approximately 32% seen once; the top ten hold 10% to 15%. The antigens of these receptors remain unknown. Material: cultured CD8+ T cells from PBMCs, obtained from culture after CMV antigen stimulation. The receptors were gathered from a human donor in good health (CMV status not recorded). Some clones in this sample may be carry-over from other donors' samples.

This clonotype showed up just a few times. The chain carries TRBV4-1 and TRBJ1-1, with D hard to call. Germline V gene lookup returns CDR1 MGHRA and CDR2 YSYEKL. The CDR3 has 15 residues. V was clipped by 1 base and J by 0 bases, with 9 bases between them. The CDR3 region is CASSQATLLNTEAFF. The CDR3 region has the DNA TGCGCCAGCAGCCAAGCGACACTCCTGAACACTGAAGCTTTCTTT.

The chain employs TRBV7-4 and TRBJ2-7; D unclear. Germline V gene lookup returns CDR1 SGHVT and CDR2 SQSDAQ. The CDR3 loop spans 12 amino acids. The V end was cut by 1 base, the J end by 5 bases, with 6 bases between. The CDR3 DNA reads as TGTGCCAGCAGCTTAGAACGGAACGAGCAGTACTTC. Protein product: CASSLERNEQYF.

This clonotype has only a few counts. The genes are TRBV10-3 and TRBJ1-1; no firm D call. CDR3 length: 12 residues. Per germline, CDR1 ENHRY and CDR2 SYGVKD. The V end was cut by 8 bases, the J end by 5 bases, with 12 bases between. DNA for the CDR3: TGTGCCATCTCTGTAACGGTGACTGAAGCTTTCTTT. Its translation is CAISVTVTEAFF.

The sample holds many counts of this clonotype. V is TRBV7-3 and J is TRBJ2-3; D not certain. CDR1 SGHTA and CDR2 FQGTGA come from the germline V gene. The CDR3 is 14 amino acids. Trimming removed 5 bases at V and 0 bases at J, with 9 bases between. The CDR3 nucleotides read TGTGCCAGCAGCCCCTACGCTAGCACAGATACGCAGTATTTT. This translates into CASSPYASTDTQYF.

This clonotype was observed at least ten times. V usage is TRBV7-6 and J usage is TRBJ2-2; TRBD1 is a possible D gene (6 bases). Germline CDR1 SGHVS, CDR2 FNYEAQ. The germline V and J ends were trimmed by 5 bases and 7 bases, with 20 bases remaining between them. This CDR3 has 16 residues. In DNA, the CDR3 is TGTGCCAGCAGCCCGAGCTGGGGGCCGGATGTCGGGGAGCTGTTTTTT. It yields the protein CASSPSWGPDVGELFF.

DNA of the CDR3: TGTGCCAGCAGCCCCTACGGGGGGCTTTCCTATGGCTACACCTTC. It codes for CASSPYGGLSYGYTF. The chain is built from TRBV7-3 and TRBJ1-2, with D perhaps TRBD1 (6 bases). Germline V gives CDR1 SGHTA, CDR2 FQGTGA. V lost 5 bases and J 4 bases, leaving 17 bases between the germline ends. This CDR3 spans 15 amino acids.

The CDR3 DNA is TGCGCCAGCAGCTTGGACAGGATTGACGAGCAGTACTTC. This gives the protein CASSLDRIDEQYF. The chain has TRBV5-1 and TRBJ2-7, with D tentatively TRBD1 (5 bases). Trimming removed 0 bases at V and 5 bases at J, with 9 bases between. The CDR3 is made up of 13 amino acids. Germline CDR1 is SGHRS and CDR2 is YFSETQ.

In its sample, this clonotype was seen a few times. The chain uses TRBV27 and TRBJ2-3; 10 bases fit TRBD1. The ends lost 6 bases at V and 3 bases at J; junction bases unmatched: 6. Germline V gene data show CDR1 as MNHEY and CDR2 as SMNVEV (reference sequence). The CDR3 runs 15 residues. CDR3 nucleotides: TGTGCCAGCAGGACCCGGGGACAGGGGACAGATACGCAGTATTTT. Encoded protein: CASRTRGQGTDTQYF.

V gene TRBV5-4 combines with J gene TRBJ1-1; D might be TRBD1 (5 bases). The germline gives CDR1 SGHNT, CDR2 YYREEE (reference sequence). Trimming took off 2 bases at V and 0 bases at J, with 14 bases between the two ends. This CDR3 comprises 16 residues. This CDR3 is CASSLRREKMNTEAFF. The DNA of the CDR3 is TGTGCCAGCAGCTTACGCAGGGAAAAGATGAACACTGAAGCTTTCTTT.

In DNA form, the CDR3 reads TGTGCCAGCAGTTTTGCGGGGATTATCCCCGGGGAGCTGTTTTTT. The encoded protein is CASSFAGIIPGELFF. The genes are TRBV12-3 or TRBV12-4 and TRBJ2-2, with D perhaps TRBD2 (6 bases). The CDR3 runs to 15 residues. V was clipped by 3 bases and J by 6 bases, with 14 bases between them.

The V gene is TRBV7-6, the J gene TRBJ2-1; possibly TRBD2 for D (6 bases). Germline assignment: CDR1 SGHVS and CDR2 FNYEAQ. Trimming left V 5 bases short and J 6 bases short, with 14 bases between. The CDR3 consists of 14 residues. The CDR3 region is CASSTPGTANEQFF. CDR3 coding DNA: TGTGCCAGCAGCACCCCCGGGACTGCCAATGAGCAGTTCTTC.

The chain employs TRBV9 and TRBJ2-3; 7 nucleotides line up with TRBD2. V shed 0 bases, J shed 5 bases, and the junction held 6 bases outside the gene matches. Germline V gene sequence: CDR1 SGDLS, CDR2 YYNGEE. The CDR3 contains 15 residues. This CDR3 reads CASSVAKGRVDTQYF. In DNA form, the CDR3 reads TGTGCCAGCAGCGTAGCTAAGGGGAGGGTAGATACGCAGTATTTT.

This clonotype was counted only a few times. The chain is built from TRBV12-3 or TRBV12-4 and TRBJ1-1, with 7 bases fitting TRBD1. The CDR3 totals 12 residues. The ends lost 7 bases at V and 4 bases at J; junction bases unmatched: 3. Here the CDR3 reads CASTEGATEAFF. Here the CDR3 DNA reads TGTGCCAGCACCGAGGGGGCCACTGAAGCTTTCTTT.

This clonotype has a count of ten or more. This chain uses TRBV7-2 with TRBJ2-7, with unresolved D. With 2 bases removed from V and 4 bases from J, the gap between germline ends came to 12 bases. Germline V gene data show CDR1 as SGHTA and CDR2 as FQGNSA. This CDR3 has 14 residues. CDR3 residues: CASSLLLRGYEQYV. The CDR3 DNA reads TGTGCCAGCAGCTTACTACTCCGTGGGTACGAGCAGTACGTC.

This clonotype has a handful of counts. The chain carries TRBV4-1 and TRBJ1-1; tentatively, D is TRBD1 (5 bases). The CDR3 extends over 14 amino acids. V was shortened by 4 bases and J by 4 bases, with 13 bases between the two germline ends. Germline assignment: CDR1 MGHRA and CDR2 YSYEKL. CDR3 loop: CASSPTVLGTEAFF. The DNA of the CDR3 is TGCGCCAGCAGCCCGACAGTGCTGGGCACTGAAGCTTTCTTT.

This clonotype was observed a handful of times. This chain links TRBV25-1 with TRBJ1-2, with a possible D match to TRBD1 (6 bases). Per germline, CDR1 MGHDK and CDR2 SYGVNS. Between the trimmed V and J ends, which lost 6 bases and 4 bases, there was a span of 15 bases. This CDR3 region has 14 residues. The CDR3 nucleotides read TGTGCCAGCAGACAAACAGGGCCCCGCTATGGCTACACCTTC. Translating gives CASRQTGPRYGYTF.

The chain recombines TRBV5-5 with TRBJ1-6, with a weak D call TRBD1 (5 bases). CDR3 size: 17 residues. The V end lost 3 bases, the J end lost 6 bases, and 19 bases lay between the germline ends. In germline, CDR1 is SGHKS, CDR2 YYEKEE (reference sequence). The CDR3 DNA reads TGTGCCAGCAGCTCGCCTTTACGGGGCGATATTAATTCACCCCTCCACTTT. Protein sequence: CASSSPLRGDINSPLHF.

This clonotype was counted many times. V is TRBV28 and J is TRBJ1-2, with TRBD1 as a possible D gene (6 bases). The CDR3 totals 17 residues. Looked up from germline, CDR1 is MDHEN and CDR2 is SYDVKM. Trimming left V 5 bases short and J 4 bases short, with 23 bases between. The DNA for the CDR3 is TGTGCCAGCAGTCCGGTTAGGATTTCCGGGACACCCTATGGCTACACCTTC. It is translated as CASSPVRISGTPYGYTF.